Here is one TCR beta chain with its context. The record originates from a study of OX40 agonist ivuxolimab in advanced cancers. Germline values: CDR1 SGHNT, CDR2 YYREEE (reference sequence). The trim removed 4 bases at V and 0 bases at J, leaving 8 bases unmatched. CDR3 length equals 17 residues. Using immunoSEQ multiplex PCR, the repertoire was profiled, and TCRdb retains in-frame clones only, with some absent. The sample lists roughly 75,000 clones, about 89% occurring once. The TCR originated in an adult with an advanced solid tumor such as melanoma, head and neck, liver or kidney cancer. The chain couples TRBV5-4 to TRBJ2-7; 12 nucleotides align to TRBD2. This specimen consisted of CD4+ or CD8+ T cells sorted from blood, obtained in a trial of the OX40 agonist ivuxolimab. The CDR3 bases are TGTGCCAGCAGCCGGGGACTAGCGGGCCAAAGCTCCTACGAGCAGTACTTC. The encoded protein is CASSRGLAGQSSYEQYF.